Following are 30 T cell receptor beta chains from one sample sequenced in a study of response to subunit inactivated influenza vaccine. TCRdb re-analysed the RT-PCR reads in MiXCR, keeping a single row per CDR3 protein. The sample has about 520,000 distinct CDR3 sequences, less than 7.5% seen once. This sample comprised PBMCs from blood, obtained less than 25 months after vaccination. All receptors come from a man aged 45 to 70 who received an inactivated influenza vaccine.

The chain recombines TRBV10-3 with TRBJ2-7, with D possibly TRBD1 on 6 matching bases. CDR3 length: 13 amino acids. The germline V gene has CDR1 ENHRY and CDR2 SYGVKD. V shed 6 bases and J shed 3 bases, with 12 bases lying between them. CDR3: CAIRTGGGYEQYF. The CDR3 bases are TGTGCCATCAGGACAGGCGGAGGCTACGAGCAGTACTTC.

V is TRBV28 and J is TRBJ1-2; no clear D. V lost 3 bases and J lost 7, with 12 bases in between. The length of the CDR3 is 13 residues. Per germline, CDR1 MDHEN and CDR2 SYDVKM. CDR3 region: CASSLEQLAGYTF. The CDR3 DNA follows: TGTGCCAGCAGTTTGGAGCAACTTGCTGGCTACACCTTC.

A few counts support this clonotype. The rearrangement joins TRBV5-8 to TRBJ2-1, with a possible D match to TRBD2 (5 bases). Trimming shortened V by 1 base and J by 0 bases, and 14 bases separated the two germline ends. This CDR3 is 17 amino acids long. Germline CDR1 reads SGHTS; CDR2 reads YDEGEE. CDR3 sequence reads: CASSLQRQTISYNEQFF. In nucleotides, the CDR3 is TGTGCCAGCAGCTTGCAGCGGCAAACCATCTCCTACAATGAGCAGTTCTTC.

CDR3 region: CASRETTGAPYYGYTF. For the CDR3, the DNA is TGTGCCAGCAGAGAAACGACAGGGGCTCCCTACTATGGCTACACCTTC. This sequence joins TRBV7-9 and TRBJ1-2; 8 bases line up with TRBD1. Germline lookup yields CDR1 SEHNR and CDR2 FQNEAQ (reference sequence). After removal of 6 bases from V and 3 bases from J, the junction contained 12 bases not matched to a gene. The CDR3 covers 16 residues.

This clonotype was picked up many times. The genes are TRBV2 and TRBJ2-1, with 8 bases that match TRBD1. This CDR3 has 15 amino acids. V gave up 2 bases and J gave up 9 bases; unmatched junction bases: 9. The germline V gene encodes CDR1 SNHLY and CDR2 FYNNEI. CDR3: CASSEMDRAKFEQFF. CDR3 coding DNA: TGTGCCAGCAGTGAAATGGACAGGGCCAAATTTGAGCAGTTCTTC.

This clonotype appeared a few times. The rearrangement uses TRBV28 and TRBJ2-5; D might be TRBD1 or TRBD2, each matching 5 bases. The CDR3 loop spans 15 amino acids. Germline V gene lookup returns CDR1 MDHEN and CDR2 SYDVKM. The ends were cut back, 10 bases at V and 7 bases at J, with 25 bases in the middle. The CDR3 here is CATKIGTANDWTQYF. The CDR3 DNA follows: TGTGCCACCAAAATTGGGACGGCGAACGATTGGACCCAGTACTTC. Together with reference TRBV28 and TRBJ2-5, the CDR3 gives the full variable domain: DVKVTQSSRYLVKRTGEKVFLECVQDMDHENMFWYRQDPGLGLRLIYFSYDVKMKEKGDIPEGYSVSREKKERFSLILESASTNQTSMYLCATKIGTANDWTQYFGPGTRLLVL.

This clonotype was observed at least ten times. The junction does not match germline at one end; this may be a read error. The genes are TRBV20-1 and TRBJ2-7; a possible D gene is TRBD2 (5 bases). The CDR3 has 12 residues. Germline CDR1 DFQATT, CDR2 SNEGSKA (reference sequence). The CDR3 nucleotides read TGCAGTGCTAGGCCTGAACTAGATTCGCGACACTTC. This codes for CSARPELDSRHF.

The chain joins TRBV7-9 to TRBJ1-2; no firm D call. This CDR3 is built from 14 residues. The V end was cut by 1 base, the J end by 8 bases, with 14 bases between. Germline V gene sequence: CDR1 SEHNR, CDR2 FQNEAQ (reference sequence). The DNA of the CDR3 is TGTGCCAGCAGCTTAGGGGCCCTAAAGAGGGGCTACACCTTC. It is translated as CASSLGALKRGYTF. Supplemented by reference TRBV7-9 and TRBJ1-2, the full variable domain reads DTGVSQNPRHKITKRGQNVTFRCDPISEHNRLYWYRQTLGQGPEFLTYFQNEAQLEKSRLLSDRFSAERPKGSFSTLEIQRTEQGDSAMYLCASSLGALKRGYTFGSGTRLTVV.

V usage is TRBV5-1 and J usage is TRBJ2-3, with TRBD2 matching over 8 bases. V trimming: 3 bases; J trimming: 2 bases; junction bases outside the gene matches: 5. Germline assignment: CDR1 SGHRS and CDR2 YFSETQ. This CDR3 is built from 15 residues. CDR3 in amino acids: CASSSGTSDTDTQYF. The DNA for the CDR3 is TGCGCCAGCAGCTCCGGGACTAGTGACACAGATACGCAGTATTTT.

The rearrangement joins TRBV9 to TRBJ2-7, with TRBD2 matching 7 bases. Looked up from germline, CDR1 is SGDLS and CDR2 is YYNGEE. The CDR3 has 15 amino acids. V lost 4 bases and J lost 6; bases outside the gene matches: 13. The CDR3 here is CASSSQSGALGEQYF. The CDR3 DNA follows: TGTGCCAGCAGCTCCCAAAGCGGGGCGTTAGGCGAGCAGTACTTC.

This clonotype was counted a few times. This chain connects TRBV5-1 to TRBJ2-3; D uncertain. CDR3 length: 15 residues. Germline CDR1 reads SGHRS; CDR2 reads YFSETQ. V was shortened by 0 bases and J by 3 bases, with 11 bases between the two germline ends. The CDR3 coding sequence is TGCGCCAGCAGCTTGGTCGGAGCGATGACAGATACGCAGTATTTT. This codes for CASSLVGAMTDTQYF.

This clonotype was counted between two and nine times. The chain combines TRBV20-1 with TRBJ2-1; D is undetermined. The V gene lost 0 bases and the J gene lost 6 bases, with 9 bases spanning the gap. Germline CDR1 and CDR2: DFQATT and SNEGSKA (reference sequence). CDR3 length equals 13 residues. The CDR3 DNA reads as TGCAGTGCTAGAGATTTACTAACCAATGAGCAGTTCTTC. This sequence encodes CSARDLLTNEQFF.

This clonotype was observed many times. V and J are TRBV24-1 and TRBJ2-1; 10 nucleotides agree with TRBD2. This CDR3 region has 17 residues. With 5 bases clipped from V and 7 bases from J, the junction kept 13 bases outside the gene matches. The V gene's germline CDR1 is KGHDR and CDR2 SFDVKD. In DNA, the CDR3 is TGTGCCACCAGTGGCCCACCGAGCGGGAGGGCCGGTAATGAGCAGTTCTTC. Amino acids: CATSGPPSGRAGNEQFF.

The sample holds a few counts of this clonotype. This rearrangement joins TRBV4-2 to TRBJ2-2; 7 bases agree with TRBD1. Trimming removed 3 bases from V and 9 bases from J; junction bases left unmatched: 10. Looked up from germline, CDR1 is LGHNA and CDR2 is YNFKEQ. The CDR3 has 15 amino acids. This chain's CDR3 is CASSQPGQRRRELFF. CDR3 nucleotide sequence: TGTGCCAGCAGCCAGCCGGGACAGCGACGTCGGGAGCTGTTTTTT.

The V call is TRBV12-3 or TRBV12-4, the J call TRBJ1-1; D might be TRBD1 (6 bases). V was pared by 6 bases and J by 3 bases, with 14 bases between. The CDR3 is made up of 14 amino acids. The CDR3 protein is CASRLGQLDTEAFF. CDR3 nucleotides: TGTGCCAGCAGACTCGGACAGCTTGACACTGAAGCTTTCTTT.

This clonotype was counted a few times. This sequence joins TRBV5-5 and TRBJ2-1; the match to TRBD1 covers 7 bases. J lost 14 bases, V lost 4 bases, and 12 bases had no gene match. Per germline, CDR1 SGHKS and CDR2 YYEKEE (reference sequence). This CDR3 spans 13 amino acids. The CDR3 region is CASSLLPTGSEFF. DNA of the CDR3: TGTGCCAGCAGCCTACTACCGACAGGGTCGGAGTTCTTC.

There are many counts of this clonotype. The chain couples TRBV29-1 to TRBJ2-5, with 8 bases matching TRBD1. The CDR3 runs 13 residues. CDR1 is SQVTM, CDR2 ANQGSEA, per germline. The V gene end was trimmed by 6 bases and the J gene end by 4 bases; junction bases not matched to a gene: 7. CDR3 DNA sequence: TGCAGCGTGACTTGGACAGGGAGAGAGACCCAGTACTTC. The encoded protein is CSVTWTGRETQYF.

This clonotype came up a few times. The gene calls are TRBV6-2 or TRBV6-3 and TRBJ2-7; no clear D gene. V gave up 2 bases and J gave up 0 bases, with 14 bases separating them. The CDR3 loop spans 16 amino acids. Germline lookup yields CDR1 MNHEY and CDR2 SVGEGT. For the CDR3, the DNA is TGTGCCAGCAGTTACCCGACTTCCACCACCTCCTACGAGCAGTACTTC. It encodes CASSYPTSTTSYEQYF.

This clonotype was found many times. The CDR3 bases are TGTGCCATCAGTGATTCTCTAACGGGCTGGGAGCAGTACTTC. Residues: CAISDSLTGWEQYF. The chain couples TRBV10-3 to TRBJ2-7, with no clear D. The germline V and J ends were trimmed by 3 bases and 7 bases, with 16 bases remaining between them. The CDR3 runs 14 residues. Germline CDR1 ENHRY, CDR2 SYGVKD.

The chain has TRBV20-1 and TRBJ2-1; 10 nucleotides align to TRBD2. V shed 0 bases and J 10 bases; nucleotides not matched to a gene: 9. The germline gives CDR1 DFQATT, CDR2 SNEGSKA (reference sequence). The CDR3 is 15 amino acids. The CDR3 spells CSARDPASGRREQFF. The CDR3 coding sequence is TGCAGTGCTAGAGATCCCGCTAGCGGGAGACGCGAGCAGTTCTTC.

The rearrangement uses TRBV6-5 and TRBJ2-1, with D maybe TRBD1 (6 bases). The CDR3 spans 15 residues. Germline assignment: CDR1 MNHEY and CDR2 SVGAGI. The germline V and J ends were trimmed by 4 bases and 4 bases, with 14 bases remaining between them. The CDR3 nucleotides are TGTGCCAGCAGTTTGACCCGGACAGCGTACAATGAGCAGTTCTTC. Protein sequence: CASSLTRTAYNEQFF.

V is TRBV5-1 and J is TRBJ2-1; D tentatively fits TRBD1 or TRBD2 (5 bases each). Trimming removed 4 bases from V and 5 bases from J, with 19 bases in between. CDR1 SGHRS and CDR2 YFSETQ come from the germline V gene. CDR3 length equals 16 residues. The CDR3 DNA reads as TGCGCCAGCAGCCCCTTGGGGACGTTACTAAACAATGAGCAGTTCTTC. Translated, it gives CASSPLGTLLNNEQFF.

This clonotype was counted between two and nine times. The rearrangement uses TRBV5-1 and TRBJ2-5; tentative D call: TRBD2 (6 bases). The CDR3 contains 15 residues. Trimming removed 7 bases at V and 1 base at J, with 17 bases between. Looked up from germline, CDR1 is SGHRS and CDR2 is YFSETQ. Written as DNA, the CDR3 is TGCGCCAGCGCAGGGAGTCTGGGGGGCCAAGAGACCCAGTACTTC. Amino acid sequence: CASAGSLGGQETQYF.

The table lists this clonotype with a few counts. The chain combines TRBV4-3 with TRBJ2-3, with D possibly TRBD1 on 5 matching bases. The CDR3 is made up of 17 amino acids. With 4 bases removed from V and 1 base from J, the gap between germline ends came to 18 bases. CDR1 is LGHNA and CDR2 is YSLEER in the germline V gene. The CDR3 bases are TGCGCCAGCAGCCCCATTACAGGTGATTTGGGCACAGATACGCAGTATTTT. Translating it yields CASSPITGDLGTDTQYF.

In this sample, this clonotype turned up a few times. The gene calls are TRBV12-3 or TRBV12-4 and TRBJ1-1; TRBD1 aligns across 7 bases. The CDR3 covers 16 residues. With 6 bases clipped from V and 3 bases from J, the junction kept 13 bases outside the gene matches. The CDR3 DNA reads as TGTGCCAGCAGCAGAACTAACAGGGGTTTTTACACTGAAGCTTTCTTT. Translating it yields CASSRTNRGFYTEAFF.

This chain uses TRBV12-3 or TRBV12-4 with TRBJ2-5; 11 bases map to TRBD1. This CDR3 contains 15 residues. V trimming: 7 bases; J trimming: 7 bases; junction bases outside the gene matches: 11. The chain's CDR3 is CASTQGDRGWGTQYF. For the CDR3, the DNA is TGTGCCAGCACTCAGGGGGACAGGGGGTGGGGGACCCAGTACTTC.

This clonotype came up a few times. The chain joins TRBV11-2 to TRBJ1-2, with 9 bases aligning to TRBD1. The CDR3 spans 13 residues. V was pared by 5 bases and J by 6 bases, with 4 bases of the junction left unmatched. From germline, CDR1 is SGHAT and CDR2 FQNNGV. The CDR3 here is CASSPRQGDGYTF. CDR3 in DNA: TGTGCCAGCAGCCCAAGACAGGGGGATGGCTACACCTTC.

This rearrangement joins TRBV6-1 to TRBJ1-3, with 7 bases identical to TRBD1. This CDR3 comprises 17 residues. In germline, CDR1 is MNHNS, CDR2 SASEGT. Trimming at V came to 0 bases and at J to 6 bases, leaving 11 bases not matched to a gene. Here the CDR3 reads CASSEALRQGRVNTIYF. CDR3 DNA sequence: TGTGCCAGCAGTGAAGCGCTTCGACAGGGCCGGGTAAACACCATATATTTT.

The rearrangement links TRBV28 to TRBJ1-6; 10 bases line up with TRBD1. CDR1 and CDR2 from the germline V gene are MDHEN and SYDVKM. The CDR3 is 19 residues long. V shed 3 bases and J 4 bases; nucleotides not matched to a gene: 12. CDR3 region: CASSFGLLQGQGYNSPLHF. The CDR3 bases are TGTGCCAGCAGTTTCGGGCTCCTTCAGGGACAGGGGTATAATTCACCCCTCCACTTT.

This clonotype appeared a few times. The V and J genes are TRBV20-1 and TRBJ2-3; the match to TRBD2 covers 8 bases. The CDR3 is 14 residues long. Trimming at V came to 7 bases and at J to 4 bases, leaving 10 bases not matched to a gene. CDR1 and CDR2 (germline): DFQATT, SNEGSKA (reference sequence). CDR3 sequence reads: CSVIMAGGSDTQYF. The CDR3 region has the DNA TGCAGTGTTATCATGGCGGGAGGATCAGATACGCAGTATTTT.